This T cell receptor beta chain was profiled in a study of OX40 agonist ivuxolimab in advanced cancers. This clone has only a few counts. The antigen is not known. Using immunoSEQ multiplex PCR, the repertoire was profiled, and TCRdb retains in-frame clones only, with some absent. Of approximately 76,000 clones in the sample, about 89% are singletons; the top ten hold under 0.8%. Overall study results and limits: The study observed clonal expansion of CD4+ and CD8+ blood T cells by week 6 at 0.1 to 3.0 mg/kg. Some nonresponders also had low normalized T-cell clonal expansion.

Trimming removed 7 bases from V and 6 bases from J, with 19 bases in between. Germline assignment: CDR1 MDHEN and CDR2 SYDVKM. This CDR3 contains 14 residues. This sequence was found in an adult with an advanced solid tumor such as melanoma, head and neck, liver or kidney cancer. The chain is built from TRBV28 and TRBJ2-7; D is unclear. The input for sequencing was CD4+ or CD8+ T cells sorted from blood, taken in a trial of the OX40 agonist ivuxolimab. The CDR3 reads CASNSQMGVGEQYF. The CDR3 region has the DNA TGTGCCAGCAATTCTCAGATGGGCGTCGGCGAGCAGTACTTC.